Listed here are 23 T cell receptor beta chains from one sample, sequenced in a study of blood T cell repertoires in COVID-19. Profiling relied on immunoSEQ multiplex PCR, and the TCRdb table lists in-frame clones only, not all of them. The data contain just over 650,000 clones, approximately 90% of them singletons. The sample taken for sequencing was peripheral blood. The receptors here all came from a young woman with acute or convalescent COVID-19.

V usage is TRBV27 and J usage is TRBJ2-7; D is ambiguous. Germline assignment: CDR1 MNHEY and CDR2 SMNVEV (reference sequence). Deletions cut 6 bases from V and 5 bases from J, with 8 bases between. This CDR3 region has 11 residues. CDR3 nucleotides: TGTGCCAGCAGCTCCCCCCACGAGCAGTACTTC. Amino acids: CASSSPHEQYF.

The J gene is TRBJ2-4, the V gene TRBV5-4, with D uncertain. The CDR3 covers 13 residues. The V gene lost 1 base and the J gene lost 5 bases, with 7 bases spanning the gap. CDR1 and CDR2 from the germline V gene are SGHNT and YYREEE (reference sequence). The CDR3 DNA is TGTGCCAGCAGCTTGATGGCAGAAAACATTCAGTACTTC. Encoded protein: CASSLMAENIQYF.

The J gene is TRBJ1-1, the V gene TRBV2; a weak D match, TRBD1 (6 bases). The CDR3 consists of 12 residues. V lost 9 bases and J 6 bases, leaving 14 bases between the germline ends. Germline CDR1 and CDR2: SNHLY and FYNNEI. CDR3 coding DNA: TGTGCCAGAGTTCCACAGGGACCTGAAGCTTTCTTT. Protein: CARVPQGPEAFF. The full variable domain, completed using reference TRBV2 and TRBJ1-1, is EPEVTQTPSHQVTQMGQEVILRCVPISNHLYFYWYRQILGQKVEFLVSFYNNEISEKSEIFDDQFSVERPDGSNFTLKIRSTKLEDSAMYFCARVPQGPEAFFGQGTRLTVV.

This clone has only one observation. The V and J genes are TRBV2 and TRBJ1-6; 7 positions match TRBD1. The CDR3 has 16 amino acids. Germline V gene lookup returns CDR1 SNHLY and CDR2 FYNNEI. V lost 9 bases to trimming and J lost 2 bases; unmatched junction nucleotides: 10. The DNA for the CDR3 is TGTGCCAGTTTGGAAACAGGGGCTACCTATAATTCACCCCTCCACTTT. It yields the protein CASLETGATYNSPLHF.

The V call is TRBV6-6, the J call TRBJ2-3; 10 bases are a match to TRBD1. After removal of 6 bases from V and 5 bases from J, the junction contained 14 bases not matched to a gene. The germline V gene has CDR1 MNHNY and CDR2 SVGAGI (reference sequence). CDR3 length equals 17 residues. CDR3 protein: CASSRGSRQGARDTQYF. The DNA for the CDR3 is TGTGCCAGCAGCCGAGGGTCCCGACAGGGGGCGCGAGATACGCAGTATTTT.

The gene calls are TRBV3-1 (or the pseudogene TRBV3-2) and TRBJ2-3; TRBD2 agrees at 10 bases. There are 16 residues in the CDR3. The trim removed 3 bases at V and 2 bases at J, leaving 5 bases unmatched. CDR1 and CDR2 from the germline V gene are LGHDT and YNNKEL (reference sequence). DNA for the CDR3: TGTGCCAGCAGCCAGCTACTAGCGGGAAACACAGATACGCAGTATTTT. Its translation is CASSQLLAGNTDTQYF.

The V and J genes are TRBV19 and TRBJ1-1; TRBD1 might be the D (5 bases). Trimming took 10 bases from V and 4 from J, leaving 13 bases between them. Germline assignment: CDR1 LNHDA and CDR2 SQIVND (reference sequence). The CDR3 length is 12 residues. The CDR3 nucleotides are TGTGCCACGTGGAAGGGGATCACTGAAGCTTTCTTT. Protein product: CATWKGITEAFF.

The gene calls are TRBV30 and TRBJ1-3, with D unresolved. The CDR3 contains 15 residues. Germline CDR1 is GTSNPN and CDR2 is SVGIG (reference sequence). Trimming took off 1 base at V and 0 bases at J, with 10 bases between the two ends. CDR3 DNA: TGTGCCTGGAGTGCCGGTAGTATCTCTGGAAACACCATATATTTT. Translated: CAWSAGSISGNTIYF.

CDR3 DNA: TGTGCCAGCAGTGAAGCGGGACAGCACACCTTC. Encoded protein: CASSEAGQHTF. The genes are TRBV2 and TRBJ1-2; 7 bases align to TRBD1. The CDR3 sequence is 11 residues long. The V gene's germline CDR1 is SNHLY and CDR2 FYNNEI. Trimming cost V 0 bases and J 12 bases; bases outside gene matches: 1.

The V gene is TRBV6-5, the J gene TRBJ2-1, with 7 bases aligning to TRBD1. CDR3 length: 12 residues. J was trimmed by 10 bases and V by 6 bases; bases with no gene match: 6. Per the germline V gene, CDR1 is MNHEY and CDR2 is SVGAGI. CDR3 protein: CASRVTGQEQFF. CDR3 DNA: TGTGCCAGCAGGGTAACGGGACAGGAGCAGTTCTTC.

This rearrangement joins TRBV24-1 to TRBJ1-2, with a possible D match to TRBD1 (5 bases). CDR1 is KGHDR and CDR2 is SFDVKD in the germline V gene. This CDR3 spans 16 amino acids. With 3 bases removed from V and 2 bases from J, the gap between germline ends came to 15 bases. For the CDR3, the DNA is TGTGCCACCAGTGATCCTAATGGGACTGAGAACTATGGCTACACCTTC. Residues: CATSDPNGTENYGYTF.

This clone appeared once. CDR3 amino acids: CASSLPEQNTEAFF. The CDR3 DNA sequence: TGCGCCAGCAGTCTACCAGAACAGAACACTGAAGCTTTCTTT. V and J are TRBV23-1 and TRBJ1-1; D unclear. TRBV23-1 is placed among ORFs of uncertain function. V lost 4 bases, J lost 1 base, and 10 bases lay in between. The CDR3 contains 14 residues.

This chain joins TRBV18 and TRBJ2-1; TRBD2 aligns across 9 bases. Germline V gene sequence: CDR1 KGHSH, CDR2 LQKENI. Unmatched junction bases numbered 5, after V lost 3 bases and J lost 8 bases. This CDR3 has 14 residues. The CDR3 DNA sequence: TGTGCCAGCTCACCGCGGGGGGGAATGGATGAGCAGTTCTTC. Translating it yields CASSPRGGMDEQFF.

The chain carries TRBV18 and TRBJ1-1; 9 bases are a match to TRBD1. The germline V gene encodes CDR1 KGHSH and CDR2 LQKENI. This CDR3 is 16 amino acids long. Trimming removed 3 bases from V and 6 bases from J; junction bases left unmatched: 11. The CDR3 DNA sequence: TGTGCCAGCTCACCGATGATGGACAGGGGTGTCGCTGAAGCTTTCTTT. Its translation: CASSPMMDRGVAEAFF.

This rearrangement joins TRBV20-1 to TRBJ1-2; D ambiguous. V lost 3 bases and J lost 6, with 20 bases in between. The CDR3 extends over 15 amino acids. CDR1 DFQATT and CDR2 SNEGSKA come from the germline V gene (reference sequence). The CDR3: CSASLPKSSPNGYTF. DNA of the CDR3: TGCAGTGCTAGTCTCCCTAAGTCTTCCCCGAATGGCTACACCTTC.

This chain connects TRBV5-1 to TRBJ1-3; tentatively, D is TRBD1 (5 bases). The CDR3 loop spans 15 amino acids. V was clipped by 0 bases and J by 4 bases, with 11 bases between them. From germline, CDR1 is SGHRS and CDR2 YFSETQ. Here the CDR3 DNA reads TGCGCCAGCAGCTTGGGACAGAAACTAGGAAACACCATATATTTT. This sequence encodes CASSLGQKLGNTIYF.

The genes are TRBV4-1 and TRBJ1-5, with D possibly TRBD1 on 6 matching bases. Trimming pared 3 bases from V and 1 base from J, leaving 10 bases between. CDR3 length equals 15 residues. From germline, CDR1 is MGHRA and CDR2 YSYEKL. CDR3 amino acids: CASSQEDSSNQPQHF. The CDR3 nucleotides are TGCGCCAGCAGCCAGGAGGACAGCAGCAATCAGCCCCAGCATTTT.

The chain recombines TRBV5-1 with TRBJ1-2, with a tentative D call TRBD1 (6 bases). With 4 bases removed from V and 6 bases from J, the gap between germline ends came to 22 bases. The CDR3 contains 16 residues. Per germline, CDR1 SGHRS and CDR2 YFSETQ. The CDR3 reads CASSRGWEGGGDGYTF. CDR3 nucleotides: TGCGCCAGCAGCCGGGGTTGGGAGGGGGGCGGCGATGGCTACACCTTC.

A note on this clone: In the same sample, other DNA sequences code for this CDR3. The rearrangement links TRBV10-3 to TRBJ1-2; TRBD1 is a possible D gene (6 bases). Germline CDR1 reads ENHRY; CDR2 reads SYGVKD. Between the trimmed V and J ends, which lost 3 bases and 8 bases, there was a span of 10 bases. This CDR3 is 12 amino acids long. The CDR3 sequence is CAISEGGRGYTF. DNA of the CDR3: TGTGCCATCAGTGAAGGGGGAAGGGGCTACACCTTC.

The V and J genes are TRBV24-1 and TRBJ1-2, with TRBD1 as a possible D gene (6 bases). The germline V gene has CDR1 KGHDR and CDR2 SFDVKD. Trimming pared 2 bases from V and 2 bases from J, leaving 11 bases between. This CDR3 has 15 residues. Here the CDR3 reads CATSDSGDGNYGYTF. The CDR3, as DNA: TGTGCCACCAGTGATTCAGGGGATGGCAACTATGGCTACACCTTC.

V gene TRBV9 combines with J gene TRBJ1-1, with a weak D call TRBD1 (6 bases). The CDR3 contains 12 residues. The V gene lost 4 bases and the J gene lost 10 bases, with 14 bases spanning the gap. Germline CDR1 SGDLS, CDR2 YYNGEE. CDR3: CASSPTGLGAFF. CDR3 DNA: TGTGCCAGCAGCCCTACAGGGTTAGGAGCTTTCTTT.

The genes are TRBV4-2 and TRBJ2-5; 10 nucleotides align to TRBD2. V dropped 1 base and J dropped 1; count of bases not matched to a gene: 3. Germline V gives CDR1 LGHNA, CDR2 YNFKEQ. The CDR3 has 16 amino acids. CDR3 amino acids: CASSQGLAGPQETQYF. Written as DNA, the CDR3 is TGTGCCAGCAGCCAAGGACTAGCGGGCCCCCAAGAGACCCAGTACTTC.

This chain joins TRBV5-1 and TRBJ2-1; D not resolved. The CDR3 is 14 amino acids. The V and J ends lost 4 bases and 0 bases respectively, with 8 bases between them. Germline assignment: CDR1 SGHRS and CDR2 YFSETQ. The CDR3 bases are TGCGCCAGCAGCAGGCAGGCCTCCTACAATGAGCAGTTCTTC. It translates to CASSRQASYNEQFF.